The TCR beta chain under discussion was sequenced for a study of cytomegalovirus exposure and HLA in healthy donors. Unrecorded immune exposures were likely, despite nominal health at sampling. The CDR3 spans 15 residues. The germline V and J ends were trimmed by 2 bases and 3 bases, with 14 bases remaining between them. Germline CDR1 is ENHRY and CDR2 is SYGVKD. PCR employed 60 Vbeta and 13 Jbeta primers. Assay: immunoSEQ multiplex PCR; the TCRdb copy retains only in-frame clones and omits some. The sample includes roughly 160,000 clones, approximately 80% seen only once; the top ten take 2% to 2.5%. This clone was observed once. Its antigen is still unknown. Findings and caveats of the study: Cytomegalovirus association was listed for under 200 TCR beta chains. Later analysis associated a missense DCLRE1C variant with TCR beta V- and J-gene trimming. High specificity and sensitivity for cytomegalovirus status were reported for the classifier.

This receptor was taken from a male donor in good health and CMV-seronegative. The chain uses TRBV10-3 and TRBJ2-7; D perhaps matches TRBD1 (5 bases). Source material: PBMCs. The CDR3 loop reads CAISERQGKIYEQYF. The CDR3 DNA is TGTGCCATCAGTGAGAGGCAGGGTAAAATCTACGAGCAGTACTTC.